This is a list of T cell receptor beta chains from one sample in a study of cytomegalovirus exposure and HLA in healthy donors. TCRdb keeps only in-frame clones here, not all; method: immunoSEQ multiplex PCR. Of some 190,000 clones in the sample, 85% are singletons; the top ten hold 1%. What was sequenced was PBMCs. All receptors derive from a boy aged 2-9 years in good health and CMV-seronegative. Both conserved end residues are part of each CDR3. The D gene is left open where the match is weak.

>TRBV7-6|TRBD2|NA
CASSPTSGRAYEQYF
>TRBV19|TRBD1|TRBJ2-2
CASSDRGQGGELFF
>TRBV27|NA|TRBJ2-7
CASSDTSSSYEQYF
>TRBV30|NA|TRBJ1-5
CAWSGGWNQPQHF
>TRBV28|NA|TRBJ1-1
CASSRGGMGRMNTEAFF
>TRBV6-5|TRBD1|TRBJ1-6
CASSTTGWGTSPLHF
>TRBV6-6|NA|TRBJ2-3
CASSSATGIDTQYF
>TRBV25-1|TRBD2|TRBJ2-1
CASRRGTSGRALSEQFF
>TRBV2|NA|TRBJ2-2
CASSETRQGGTGELFF
>TRBV9|NA|TRBJ1-1
CASSAEGGTEAFF
>TRBV28|TRBD1|TRBJ1-1
CASSLASAQGVVTNPTEAFF
>TRBV11-2|NA|TRBJ2-1
CASGPLRGPFYNEQFF
>TRBV6-1|TRBD1|TRBJ2-1
CASRQGVNEQFF
>TRBV5-4|NA|TRBJ2-1
CASKGTYSYNEQFF
>TRBV5-1|TRBD2|TRBJ2-1
CASGNLAGVTNEQFF
>TRBV27|NA|TRBJ2-3
CASSLGGTRTDTQYF
>TRBV6-1|TRBD1|TRBJ1-2
CASSAHGTGNNYGYTF
>TRBV5-4|NA|TRBJ2-7
CASSVPGAFEQYF
>TRBV5-4|NA|TRBJ2-7
CAWGEASYEQYF
>TRBV4-2|NA|TRBJ2-2
CASSQATPNTGELFF
>TRBV5-1|NA|TRBJ2-3
CASSLGVRTDTQYF
>TRBV10-2|TRBD2|TRBJ2-2
CASSESRGAGGSGELFF